The subject of this entry is one T cell receptor beta chain. The sample originates from a study of shared clonotypes between healthy human individuals. CDR3 length: 16 residues. V lost 4 bases and J lost 0; bases outside the gene matches: 4. From germline, CDR1 is SEHNR and CDR2 FQNEAQ (reference sequence). Data came from immunoSEQ multiplex PCR; TCRdb stores just in-frame clones and leaves some out. The sample has about 680,000 clones; about 90% are singletons. Naive CD8 cells, CD45RO-negative and positively selected for CCR7, excluded terminally differentiated effector memory CD45RA+ cells. J is TRBJ2-1 and V is TRBV7-9; 9 nucleotides match TRBD2. The sequencing sample was made of naive CD8+ T cells sorted from blood. The clonotype was recovered from a man aged 25 to 40 in good health. The CDR3 region has the DNA TGTGCCAGCAGCTCCTCTAGCGGGATCTCCTACAATGAGCAGTTCTTC. Amino acids: CASSSSSGISYNEQFF.